This passage covers 16 T cell receptor beta chains from one sample sequenced in a study of cytomegalovirus exposure and HLA in healthy donors. The PCR had 60 Vbeta and 13 Jbeta primers. TCRdb's copy holds only in-frame clones and misses some; the assay was immunoSEQ multiplex PCR. The sample has some 180,000 clones; 70% to 85% are singletons. The sample consisted of PBMCs. These receptors were collected from a man aged 35 to 55 in good health and CMV-seropositive.

V usage is TRBV27 and J usage is TRBJ1-1, with 10 bases identical to TRBD1. Germline trimming cut 5 bases from V and 0 bases from J; bases unmatched to any gene: 6. This CDR3 contains 16 residues. Germline V gives CDR1 MNHEY, CDR2 SMNVEV (reference sequence). CDR3: CASSAGTGVMNTEAFF. CDR3 nucleotide sequence: TGTGCCAGCAGTGCCGGGACAGGGGTTATGAACACTGAAGCTTTCTTT.

In its sample, this clone was seen once. This chain connects TRBV29-1 to TRBJ1-2, with 7 nucleotides matching TRBD1. V dropped 6 bases and J dropped 0; count of bases not matched to a gene: 4. Germline V lookup: CDR1 SQVTM, CDR2 ANQGSEA. The CDR3 totals 13 residues. For the CDR3, the DNA is TGCAGCGTACCGACAGGGACTAACTATGGCTACACCTTC. Translating it yields CSVPTGTNYGYTF.

V is TRBV6-1 and J is TRBJ2-5; D uncertain. This CDR3 region has 14 residues. V shed 10 bases and J shed 3 bases, with 18 bases lying between them. The germline V gene encodes CDR1 MNHNS and CDR2 SASEGT. The DNA for the CDR3 is TGTGCCACCTCCTTCGGTCTGCTTAAAGAGACCCAGTACTTC. Residues: CATSFGLLKETQYF.

The chain carries TRBV7-9 and TRBJ1-3; D unresolved. The V gene's germline CDR1 is SEHNR and CDR2 FQNEAQ (reference sequence). The CDR3 is 14 residues long. Between the trimmed V and J ends, which lost 4 bases and 2 bases, there was a span of 9 bases. CDR3 sequence: CASSSEGAGNTIYF. CDR3 nucleotides: TGTGCCAGCAGCTCCGAGGGAGCTGGAAACACCATATATTTT.

This chain uses TRBV15 with TRBJ2-1; 7 bases fit TRBD2. CDR3 size: 15 residues. Unmatched junction bases numbered 4, after V lost 3 bases and J lost 2 bases. Germline V gene lookup returns CDR1 LNHNV and CDR2 YYDKDF (reference sequence). The CDR3 region is CATSRASGAYNEQFF. CDR3 nucleotides: TGTGCCACCAGCAGGGCCAGCGGGGCCTACAATGAGCAGTTCTTC.

In this sample, this clone turned up once. This chain connects TRBV5-1 to TRBJ1-4, with 7 bases lining up with TRBD1. Germline-derived CDR1 and CDR2 are SGHRS and YFSETQ. Trimming took 1 base from V and 3 from J; bases not matched to a gene: 0. The CDR3 extends over 14 amino acids. The CDR3 nucleotides read TGCGCCAGCAGCTTGACAGGGGCTAATGAAAAACTGTTTTTT. Its translation: CASSLTGANEKLFF.

This chain connects TRBV5-1 to TRBJ2-3, with 9 positions matching TRBD2. V trimming: 3 bases; J trimming: 0 bases; junction bases outside the gene matches: 11. Germline V lookup: CDR1 SGHRS, CDR2 YFSETQ. The CDR3 sequence is 18 residues long. In DNA, the CDR3 is TGCGCCAGCAGCTCCGTTAGCGGGAGTGACTCTAGCACAGATACGCAGTATTTT. Its protein is CASSSVSGSDSSTDTQYF.

The chain has TRBV2 and TRBJ1-2; TRBD1 might be the D (5 bases). CDR3 length: 14 residues. Germline values: CDR1 SNHLY, CDR2 FYNNEI. V shed 3 bases and J shed 2 bases, with 10 bases lying between them. The CDR3 coding sequence is TGTGCCAGCAGTGAGTCCCCAGGGAACTATGGCTACACCTTC. This sequence encodes CASSESPGNYGYTF.

This chain connects TRBV11-2 to TRBJ1-2; D is unresolved. Trimming cost V 1 base and J 8 bases, with 8 bases left between them. CDR3 length: 12 amino acids. The V gene's germline CDR1 is SGHAT and CDR2 FQNNGV. The CDR3 region is CASSLGGPGYTF. The DNA of the CDR3 is TGTGCCAGCAGCTTAGGAGGGCCAGGCTACACCTTC.

As to this clone: At the DNA level, this CDR3 is encoded by other sequences in the same sample as well. The gene calls are TRBV6-5 and TRBJ1-1; no clear D. Looked up from germline, CDR1 is MNHEY and CDR2 is SVGAGI. This CDR3 spans 13 amino acids. Trimming pared 0 bases from V and 5 bases from J, leaving 7 bases between. The CDR3 region has the DNA TGTGCCAGCAGTTACTCGAGAGATACTGAAGCTTTCTTT. This translates into CASSYSRDTEAFF.

This clone was counted a few times. The rearrangement links TRBV5-1 to TRBJ2-4; 13 bases match TRBD2. The V and J ends lost 0 bases and 9 bases, in that order; junction bases with no gene match: 3. The CDR3 totals 15 residues. CDR1 is SGHRS and CDR2 is YFSETQ in the germline V gene. The DNA for the CDR3 is TGCGCCAGCAGCTTGGAACTAGCGGGAGGGGGCATTCAGTACTTC. This encodes CASSLELAGGGIQYF.

This clone was counted a few times. J is TRBJ2-1 and V is TRBV7-2, with 8 bases matching TRBD2. There are 14 residues in the CDR3. J was trimmed by 7 bases and V by 1 base; bases with no gene match: 3. The germline CDR1 and CDR2 sequences are SGHTA and FQGNSA. The CDR3 coding sequence is TGTGCCAGCAGCTTAGTGGCTAGCGGGAATGAGCAGTTCTTC. Encoded protein: CASSLVASGNEQFF.

The table lists this clone with a count of one. The CDR3 reads CASSLLPGSNQPQHF. CDR3 in DNA: TGCGCCAGCAGCCTACTCCCAGGGAGCAATCAGCCCCAGCATTTT. This rearrangement joins TRBV5-1 to TRBJ1-5; the D gene is possibly TRBD1 (5 bases). This CDR3 comprises 15 residues. Trimming removed 4 bases at V and 1 base at J, with 12 bases between. Germline loops: CDR1 SGHRS, CDR2 YFSETQ.

This clone was recorded only once. J is TRBJ2-7 and V is TRBV28, with 11 nucleotides matching TRBD2. CDR1 and CDR2 from the germline V gene are MDHEN and SYDVKM. Losses at the gene ends were 6 bases for V and 3 bases for J; bases not matched to a gene: 13. There are 17 residues in the CDR3. CDR3 coding DNA: TGTGCCAGCAGCAAAGGCTTGGGACTAGCGGAATACTACGAGCAGTACTTC. Translating gives CASSKGLGLAEYYEQYF.

J is TRBJ1-2 and V is TRBV28; D remains ambiguous. This CDR3 comprises 13 residues. The ends were cut back, 2 bases at V and 3 bases at J, with 7 bases in the middle. Per germline, CDR1 MDHEN and CDR2 SYDVKM. The CDR3 here is CASSLANYYGYTF. For the CDR3, the DNA is TGTGCCAGCAGTTTAGCCAACTACTATGGCTACACCTTC.

This clone was counted a single time. A read error may produce the germline difference seen at one junction end. This chain connects TRBV7-9 to TRBJ2-7; 7 bases align to TRBD1. Germline V gene lookup returns CDR1 SEHNR and CDR2 FQNEAQ (reference sequence). The CDR3 sequence is 16 residues long. The CDR3 sequence: CSSSSYPGQNSYEQYF. The CDR3 region has the DNA TGTTCCAGCAGCTCTTATCCGGGACAGAACTCCTACGAGCAGTACTTC.